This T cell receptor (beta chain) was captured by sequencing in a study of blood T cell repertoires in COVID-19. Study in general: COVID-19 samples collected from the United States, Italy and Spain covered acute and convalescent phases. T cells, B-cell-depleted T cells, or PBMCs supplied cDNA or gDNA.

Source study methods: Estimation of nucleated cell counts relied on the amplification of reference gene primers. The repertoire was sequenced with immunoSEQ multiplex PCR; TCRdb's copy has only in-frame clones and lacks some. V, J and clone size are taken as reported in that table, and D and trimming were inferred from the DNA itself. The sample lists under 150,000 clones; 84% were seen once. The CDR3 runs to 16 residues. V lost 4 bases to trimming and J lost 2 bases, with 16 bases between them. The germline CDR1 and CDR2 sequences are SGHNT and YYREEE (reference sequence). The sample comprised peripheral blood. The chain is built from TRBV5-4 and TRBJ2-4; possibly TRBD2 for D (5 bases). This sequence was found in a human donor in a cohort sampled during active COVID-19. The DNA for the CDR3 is TGTGCCAGCAGCCTCGAGGCAGCGACTACCAAAAACATTCAGTACTTC. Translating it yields CASSLEAATTKNIQYF.